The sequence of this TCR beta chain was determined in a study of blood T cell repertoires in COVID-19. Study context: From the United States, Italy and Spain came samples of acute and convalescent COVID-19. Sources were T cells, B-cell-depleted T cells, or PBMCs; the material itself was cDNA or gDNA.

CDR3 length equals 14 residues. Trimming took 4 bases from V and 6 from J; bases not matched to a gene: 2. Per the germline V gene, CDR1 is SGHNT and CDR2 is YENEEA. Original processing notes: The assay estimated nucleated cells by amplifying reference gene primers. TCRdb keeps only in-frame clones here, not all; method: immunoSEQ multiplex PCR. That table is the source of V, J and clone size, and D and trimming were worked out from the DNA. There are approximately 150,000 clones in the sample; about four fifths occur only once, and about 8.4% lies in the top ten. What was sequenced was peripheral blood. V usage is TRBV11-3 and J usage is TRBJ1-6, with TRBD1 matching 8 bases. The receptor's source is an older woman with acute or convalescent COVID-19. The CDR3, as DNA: TGTGCCAGCAGCTATGGACAGGGTAATTCACCCCTCCACTTT. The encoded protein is CASSYGQGNSPLHF.